This T cell receptor (beta chain) was profiled in a study of blood T cell repertoires in COVID-19 (TCRdb year 2020). Background for the entire study: Collaborator samples came from the United States, Italy and Spain and covered acute and convalescent phases of COVID-19. Deeply sampled blood TCRbeta repertoires from subjects exposed to, actively infected with, or recovered from COVID-19 were included in the dataset. Samples came from the ongoing ImmuneRACE study (first 160 participants) plus 1,254 subjects from 6 global collaborators. A de-identified subject ID, COVID-19 status, age in years and sex were almost always included in the sample metadata. The prospective study material was composed of cDNA or gDNA derived from T cells, B-cell-depleted T cells, or PBMCs. The repertoires were released in a freely available public database intended as a resource for research on the immune response to SARS-CoV-2. HLA class I and class II types, where available, came from metadata supplied by the sample provider rather than from assay-based typing. The paper as a whole reports these results and caveats: The quantity of clinical and demographic metadata differed by source and by participant and was supplied without curation.

The collaborating institutions used their own protocols to collect whole blood in K2EDTA tubes. For TCRbeta analysis, collaborators shipped samples as frozen whole blood, isolated PBMCs, or DNA extracted from either of those sample types. V loses 3 bases of germline sequence and J loses 0 bases, and the interval between the two ends is 10 bases. CDR3 length: 15 amino acids, cysteine to phenylalanine. Only the CDR3 DNA is retained, 45 bases long and in frame from the first base. The CDR1 and CDR2 encoded by the germline V gene (reference sequence) are SGHKS and YYEKEE. This clone has only one observation. The specificity of this receptor is unknown. Base qualities were left out, and no much larger clone turns up one base away. The immunoSEQ Assay, a bias-controlled multiplex PCR, was used to amplify TCRbeta CDR3 regions from genomic DNA. From the authors' description of their analysis: The number of nucleated cells in each sample was estimated by amplification of reference gene primers within the assay. To quantify the absolute abundance of each unique TCRbeta CDR3 rearrangement, sequence reads were collapsed and filtered. For each sample, productive Simpson clonality was calculated by taking the square root of Simpson's diversity index across productive rearrangements. Sourced from immuneACCESS, this table was stored by TCRdb with only in-frame sequences that have V and J called. A share of the clones is absent; for the studies checked, an unresolved V gene accounts for under half, and the remainder has no known explanation. D and trimming come from the DNA, and the V and J calls and clone size come from that table. In all, the sample holds under 250,000 clones, and roughly four fifths of those were seen once. The top ten clones comprise roughly 2.5% of the sample.

Specimen: peripheral blood. This sequence was found in a woman aged 40-49 years with active or convalescent COVID-19. Rearrangement joined TRBV5-5 to TRBJ1-5; the D gene assignment is ambiguous. The sequenced DNA is TGTGCCAGCAGCTGGTCGGGGTATAGCAATCAGCCCCAGCATTTT. The encoded protein is CASSWSGYSNQPQHF. With all but the CDR3 taken from the reference TRBV5-5 and TRBJ1-5 genes, the full variable domain is: DAGVTQSPTHLIKTRGQQVTLRCSPISGHKSVSWYQQVLGQGPQFIFQYYEKEERGRGNFPDRFSARQFPNYSSELNVNALLLGDSALYLCASSWSGYSNQPQHFGDGTRLSIL.